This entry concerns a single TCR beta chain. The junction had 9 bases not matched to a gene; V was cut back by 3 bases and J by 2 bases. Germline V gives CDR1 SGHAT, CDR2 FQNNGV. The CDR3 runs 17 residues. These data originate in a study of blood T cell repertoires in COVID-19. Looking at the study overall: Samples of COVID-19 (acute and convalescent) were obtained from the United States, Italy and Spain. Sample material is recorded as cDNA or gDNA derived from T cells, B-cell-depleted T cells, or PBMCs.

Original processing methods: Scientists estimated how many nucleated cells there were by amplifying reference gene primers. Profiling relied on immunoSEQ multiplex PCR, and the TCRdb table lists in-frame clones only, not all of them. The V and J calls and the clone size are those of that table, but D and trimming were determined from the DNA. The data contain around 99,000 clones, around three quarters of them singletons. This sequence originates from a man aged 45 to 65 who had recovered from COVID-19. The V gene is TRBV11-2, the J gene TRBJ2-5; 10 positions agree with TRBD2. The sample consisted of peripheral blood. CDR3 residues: CASSFGNERGGQETQYF. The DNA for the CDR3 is TGTGCCAGCAGCTTTGGTAACGAGCGGGGGGGTCAAGAGACCCAGTACTTC.